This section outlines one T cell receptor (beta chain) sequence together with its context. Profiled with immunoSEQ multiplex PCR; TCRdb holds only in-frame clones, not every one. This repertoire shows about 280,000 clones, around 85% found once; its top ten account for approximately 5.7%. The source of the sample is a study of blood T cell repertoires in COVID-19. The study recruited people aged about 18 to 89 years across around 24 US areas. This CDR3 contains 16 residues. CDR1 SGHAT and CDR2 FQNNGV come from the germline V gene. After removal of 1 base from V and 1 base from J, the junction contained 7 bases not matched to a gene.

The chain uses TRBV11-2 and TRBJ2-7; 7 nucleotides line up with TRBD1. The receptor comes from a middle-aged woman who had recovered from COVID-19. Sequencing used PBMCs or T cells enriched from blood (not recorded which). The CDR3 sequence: CASSLVQQGPSYEQYF. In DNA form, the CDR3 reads TGTGCCAGCAGCTTAGTCCAACAGGGGCCTTCCTACGAGCAGTACTTC.